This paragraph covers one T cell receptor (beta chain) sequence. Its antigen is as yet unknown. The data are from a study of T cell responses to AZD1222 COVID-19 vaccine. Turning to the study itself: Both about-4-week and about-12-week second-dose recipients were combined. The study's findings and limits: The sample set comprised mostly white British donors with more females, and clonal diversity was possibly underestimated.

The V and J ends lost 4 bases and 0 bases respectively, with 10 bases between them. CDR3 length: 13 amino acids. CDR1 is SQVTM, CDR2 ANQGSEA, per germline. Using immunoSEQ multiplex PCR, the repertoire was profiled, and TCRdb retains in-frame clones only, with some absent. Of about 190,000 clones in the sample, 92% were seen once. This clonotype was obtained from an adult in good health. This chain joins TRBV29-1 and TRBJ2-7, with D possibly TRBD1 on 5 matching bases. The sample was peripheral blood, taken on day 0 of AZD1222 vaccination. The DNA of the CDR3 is TGCAGCGTTGGACCCAGGGACTCCTACGAGCAGTACTTC. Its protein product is CSVGPRDSYEQYF.